Presented here are 13 T cell receptor beta chains from one specimen sequenced in a study of identical twins' blood T cells. TCRdb re-derived calls from the 5' RACE reads in MiXCR, one entry per CDR3 protein. The sample records 300,000 to 450,000 distinct CDR3 sequences, 25% to 35% being singletons. Sequencing was performed on PBMCs. The receptors derive from a woman between 18 and 50 years old in good health.

This clonotype was observed a few times. This chain joins TRBV19 and TRBJ2-2; no clear D. Germline loops: CDR1 LNHDA, CDR2 SQIVND (reference sequence). The CDR3 is 12 residues long. Trimming stripped 3 bases from V and 1 base from J, with 0 bases between. CDR3 residues: CASSMNTGELFF. CDR3 bases: TGTGCCAGTAGTATGAACACCGGGGAGCTGTTTTTT.

The chain employs TRBV2 and TRBJ1-6; 8 positions agree with TRBD1. CDR3 length equals 13 residues. Per germline, CDR1 SNHLY and CDR2 FYNNEI. Unmatched junction bases numbered 4, after V lost 8 bases and J lost 7 bases. The CDR3 here is CASGQGLNSPLHF. In DNA form, the CDR3 reads TGTGCCAGCGGACAGGGATTAAATTCACCCCTCCACTTT.

Concerning this clonotype: The junction departs from germline at one end; a sequencing error may be responsible. This chain uses TRBV7-2 with TRBJ2-1; no firm D call. This CDR3 has 15 amino acids. Germline CDR1 is SGHTA and CDR2 is FQGNSA. The chain's CDR3 is CASGFRAEFYNEQFF. CDR3 DNA sequence: TGTGCCAGCGGCTTTCGGGCAGAGTTTTACAATGAGCAGTTCTTC.

This chain connects TRBV18 to TRBJ2-3; TRBD1 is a possible D gene (6 bases). Germline CDR1 and CDR2: KGHSH and LQKENI. Trimming cost V 6 bases and J 1 base, with 14 bases left between them. The CDR3 is 15 residues long. CDR3 nucleotide sequence: TGTGCCAGCTCGGGCGAGGGGGTCGGCACAGATACGCAGTATTTT. Amino acids: CASSGEGVGTDTQYF.

This clonotype appeared a few times. J is TRBJ2-7 and V is TRBV6-2 or TRBV6-3; TRBD1 is a possible D gene (6 bases). This CDR3 contains 14 residues. Germline CDR1 reads MNHEY; CDR2 reads SVGEGT. V lost 2 bases and J 5 bases, leaving 13 bases between the germline ends. In DNA form, the CDR3 reads TGTGCCAGCAGTTACGGACAGTACTACAACGAGCAGTACTTC. Translation gives CASSYGQYYNEQYF.

On this clonotype: This may arise from a read error, as a much more abundant clone is one base away. The chain is built from TRBV20-1 and TRBJ1-5, with 7 bases matching TRBD1. Germline values: CDR1 DFQATT, CDR2 SNEGSKA (reference sequence). CDR3 length equals 13 residues. The CDR3 region is CSAIRQGNRPQHF. The CDR3 nucleotides are TGCAGTGCTATAAGACAGGGCAATCGGCCCCAGCATTTT.

This clonotype has more than one count but fewer than ten. This sequence joins TRBV10-2 and TRBJ1-1, with D uncertain. Germline CDR1 is WSHSY and CDR2 is SAAADI. CDR3 length: 13 residues. V dropped 8 bases and J dropped 4 bases, with 14 bases sitting between them. The CDR3 region has the DNA TGCGCCAGCCACGAGCCCTCGGGCACTGAAGCTTTCTTT. Encoded protein: CASHEPSGTEAFF.

V is TRBV20-1 and J is TRBJ1-1; D is possibly TRBD1 (6 bases). The CDR3 loop spans 14 amino acids. The V and J ends lost 6 bases and 4 bases respectively, with 18 bases between them. The germline CDR1 and CDR2 sequences are DFQATT and SNEGSKA (reference sequence). The CDR3, as DNA: TGCAGTGCCCTAGGTGAGGGACACCGCACTGAAGCTTTCTTT. Its translation is CSALGEGHRTEAFF.

This chain links TRBV5-1 with TRBJ2-2; D possibly corresponds to TRBD2 (6 bases). Trimming shortened V by 6 bases and J by 7 bases, and 13 bases separated the two germline ends. This CDR3 comprises 13 residues. The germline V gene encodes CDR1 SGHRS and CDR2 YFSETQ. The CDR3 spells CASTHGGNGELFF. The DNA for the CDR3 is TGCGCCAGCACCCACGGGGGTAACGGGGAGCTGTTTTTT. The entire variable domain, with the rest obtained from reference TRBV5-1 and TRBJ2-2, is as follows: KAGVTQTPRYLIKTRGQQVTLSCSPISGHRSVSWYQQTPGQGLQFLFEYFSETQRNKGNFPGRFSGRQFSNSRSEMNVSTLELGDSALYLCASTHGGNGELFFGEGSRLTVL.

This clonotype was detected once. The chain couples TRBV7-6 to TRBJ2-5; D remains ambiguous. Germline CDR1 reads SGHVS; CDR2 reads FNYEAQ. The V end lost 4 bases, the J end lost 2 bases, and 5 bases lay between the germline ends. This CDR3 spans 12 amino acids. CDR3 residues: CASSSSQETQYF. The DNA for the CDR3 is TGTGCCAGCAGCTCTTCGCAAGAGACCCAGTACTTC.

The V call is TRBV29-1, the J call TRBJ2-3, with a possible D match to TRBD2 (6 bases). V was pared by 4 bases and J by 3 bases, with 11 bases between. There are 13 residues in the CDR3. Per germline, CDR1 SQVTM and CDR2 ANQGSEA. The chain's CDR3 is CSVADGTTDTQYF. The CDR3 DNA reads TGCAGCGTTGCCGACGGGACTACAGATACGCAGTATTTT.

This clonotype was seen only a few times. The gene calls are TRBV5-1 and TRBJ2-3; TRBD2 might be the D (5 bases). Trimming shortened V by 0 bases and J by 10 bases, and 15 bases separated the two germline ends. Per germline, CDR1 SGHRS and CDR2 YFSETQ. The CDR3 runs 14 residues. CDR3 coding DNA: TGCGCCAGCAGCTTGGGGACTTCGCAGTTGGCGCAGTATTTT. Protein sequence: CASSLGTSQLAQYF.

The chain uses TRBV15 and TRBJ2-3; D is unclear. CDR3 length equals 14 residues. V dropped 3 bases and J dropped 4 bases, with 11 bases sitting between them. Germline CDR1 is LNHNV and CDR2 is YYDKDF (reference sequence). The CDR3 protein is CATSSLRTSDTQYF. The CDR3 bases are TGTGCCACCAGCAGCCTAAGGACCTCAGATACGCAGTATTTT.